This T cell receptor (beta chain) was profiled in a study of shared clonotypes between healthy human individuals. Study as a whole: Per donor, three plates held CD4 naive cells, three held CD4 memory, two held CD8 naive and one held CD8 memory.

The study, taken as a whole, reports: Clonotype sharing among donors was expected to depend on sequencing depth. On the whole, naive subsets had larger estimated richness than memory subsets had.

J lost 0 bases, V lost 11 bases, and 17 bases had no gene match. Germline CDR1 and CDR2: SNHLY and FYNNEI. This CDR3 is built from 17 residues. Clones were sequenced by immunoSEQ multiplex PCR, and TCRdb holds only the in-frame ones, with some missing. The sample lists 85,000 to 100,000 clones, 60% to 75% occurring once. Turning to this clone: Its antigen is unknown.

The chain has TRBV2 and TRBJ1-1; 8 bases line up with TRBD1. Sequenced sample: memory CD8+ T cells sorted from blood. Subset given: CD45RO+ cells pooled with CCR7-negative TemRA cells. The TCR comes from a man younger than 45 in good health. The CDR3 nucleotides read TGTGCCCCCTCGGGGACAGGAAGGCGGATCATGAACACTGAAGCTTTCTTT. Encoded protein: CAPSGTGRRIMNTEAFF.